This T cell receptor (beta chain) stems from a study of T cells in Graves' hyperthyroidism and ophthalmopathy. The overall study: Peripheral blood was acquired at first diagnosis, ahead of any therapy whatsoever.

When ophthalmopathy did not progress within 18 months, Graves' hyperthyroidism was considered stable. The patients, who ranged from 18 to 65 in age, presented with newly diagnosed hyperthyroidism lasting under 2 months. Diagnoses used clinical symptoms, serum thyroxine and TRAb, thyroid ultrasound and orbital computed tomography. Amplification of TCR beta CDR3 regions used RNA as the template. A set of HTBI primers served as the primers for a first-round RT-PCR of the TCR CDR3. MiXCR, run by TCRdb on the multiplex PCR reads, gives a single entry per CDR3 protein. The table lists approximately 710,000 distinct CDR3 sequences, roughly a sixth of them singletons. The CDR3 contains 14 residues. Germline CDR1 is SEHNR and CDR2 is FQNEAQ (reference sequence). The V end lost 1 base, the J end lost 2 bases, and 9 bases lay between the germline ends. This clonotype turned up a few times.

The genes are TRBV7-9 and TRBJ2-7, with D unclear. The clonotype comes from a man in his forties or fifties with Graves' hyperthyroidism. The material sequenced was blood. The CDR3 loop reads CASSLGHGPYEQYF. As DNA, the CDR3 is TGTGCCAGCAGCTTAGGACACGGACCCTACGAGCAGTACTTC.